These 10 T cell receptor beta chains share one sample of origin, sequenced in a study of shared clonotypes between healthy human individuals. Measured with immunoSEQ multiplex PCR; TCRdb has only the in-frame clones, and not every one. The sample contains around 440,000 clones, approximately 71% of which appear only once. Sequencing input: PBMCs. These receptors were collected from a woman in her 40s in good health. Some clones in this sample may be carry-over from other donors' samples.

The chain carries TRBV28 and TRBJ2-7; perhaps TRBD1 as D (6 bases). The CDR3 has 14 residues. The germline V gene encodes CDR1 MDHEN and CDR2 SYDVKM. The germline V and J ends were trimmed by 8 bases and 1 base, with 15 bases remaining between them. This chain's CDR3 is CASQDSPGSYEQYF. In DNA, the CDR3 is TGTGCCAGCCAGGACAGCCCGGGGTCCTACGAGCAGTACTTC.

The sample holds a few counts of this clone. The rearrangement links TRBV28 to TRBJ2-7; maybe TRBD1 (5 bases). Germline CDR1 MDHEN, CDR2 SYDVKM. This CDR3 has 16 amino acids. The V end lost 5 bases, the J end lost 3 bases, and 20 bases lay between the germline ends. CDR3 bases: TGTGCCAGCAGTACCCTGGGAACCGGACAAAGCTACGAGCAGTACTTC. It specifies CASSTLGTGQSYEQYF.

In its sample, this clone was seen a few times. The rearrangement links TRBV7-9 to TRBJ2-2; 8 positions match TRBD2. CDR1 is SEHNR and CDR2 is FQNEAQ in the germline V gene (reference sequence). With V trimmed by 4 bases and J by 7 bases, 5 bases remained unmatched. The CDR3 consists of 14 residues. The CDR3 DNA reads as TGTGCCAGCAGCTCTAGCGGGCTGAACGGGGAGCTGTTTTTT. Translated, it gives CASSSSGLNGELFF.

This chain connects TRBV29-1 to TRBJ2-1, with TRBD2 matching 14 bases. CDR3 length: 16 amino acids. V lost 3 bases and J lost 12; bases outside the gene matches: 13. CDR1 is SQVTM and CDR2 is ANQGSEA in the germline V gene. This chain's CDR3 is CSVDPSVTSGRDGQFF. The CDR3 DNA reads TGCAGCGTTGACCCCTCGGTGACTAGCGGGAGGGATGGGCAGTTCTTC.

This clone was seen only once. The CDR3 DNA follows: TGTGCCAGCAGCCACCGACTAGCGGGAGGCTACGAGCAGTACTTC. Encoded protein: CASSHRLAGGYEQYF. The J gene is TRBJ2-7, the V gene TRBV11-2; 13 bases align to TRBD2. The CDR3 consists of 15 residues. V was pared by 5 bases and J by 3 bases, with 4 bases of the junction left unmatched. The germline V gene has CDR1 SGHAT and CDR2 FQNNGV.

The chain joins TRBV28 to TRBJ2-1, with D perhaps given as TRBD1 or TRBD2 (6 bases each). Germline assignment: CDR1 MDHEN and CDR2 SYDVKM. The V end lost 8 bases, the J end lost 4 bases, and 18 bases lay between the germline ends. The CDR3 is 15 residues long. The CDR3 sequence: CASVSGEDNYNEQFF. The CDR3 region has the DNA TGTGCCAGCGTCTCAGGGGAGGATAATTACAATGAGCAGTTCTTC.

This clone has more than one count but fewer than ten. The CDR3 DNA reads as TGTGCCAGCAGCCGGGATCGCCAAGATACGCAGTATTTT. Translation gives CASSRDRQDTQYF. The V and J genes are TRBV11-2 and TRBJ2-3, with a weak D call TRBD2 (5 bases). The germline V and J ends were trimmed by 5 bases and 5 bases, with 11 bases remaining between them. Germline V lookup: CDR1 SGHAT, CDR2 FQNNGV. The CDR3 length is 13 residues.

This chain joins TRBV28 and TRBJ2-7; D gene uncertain. Trimming cost V 7 bases and J 6 bases, with 22 bases left between them. This CDR3 is 15 amino acids long. Germline CDR1 reads MDHEN; CDR2 reads SYDVKM. The CDR3 bases are TGTGCCAGCAACACCCACGGGTTGCACGGTGGCGAGCAGTACTTC. Its protein product is CASNTHGLHGGEQYF. The full variable domain, in which reference TRBV28 and TRBJ2-7 provide the parts outside the CDR3, is DVKVTQSSRYLVKRTGEKVFLECVQDMDHENMFWYRQDPGLGLRLIYFSYDVKMKEKGDIPEGYSVSREKKERFSLILESASTNQTSMYLCASNTHGLHGGEQYFGPGTRLTVT.

As regards this clone: At one boundary the junction diverges from the germline segment, which might be a read error. The chain recombines TRBV6-4 with TRBJ2-1, with TRBD2 matching 13 bases. Germline lookup yields CDR1 MRHNA and CDR2 SNTAGT. This CDR3 contains 15 residues. CDR3 loop: CAISEGTSGIDEQFF. The CDR3 DNA sequence: TGTGCCATCAGTGAAGGGACTAGCGGGATAGATGAGCAGTTCTTC.

About this clone: Within the sample, other DNA sequences also encode this same CDR3. The gene calls are TRBV19 and TRBJ1-1; possible D gene TRBD1, 6 bases. V was trimmed by 5 bases and J by 4 bases, leaving 11 bases between them. Germline assignment: CDR1 LNHDA and CDR2 SQIVND (reference sequence). The CDR3 extends over 13 amino acids. DNA for the CDR3: TGTGCCAGTAGTCAGGGGAGGAGCACTGAAGCTTTCTTT. Translation: CASSQGRSTEAFF.